A single sample gave rise to the 21 T cell receptor beta chains below, sequenced in a study of Tregs in tolerant kidney transplant recipients. Some clones are missing from TCRdb's copy, which holds only in-frame ones; the method was immunoSEQ multiplex PCR. The table has hundreds of thousands of clones, around 81% seen once; the top ten hold about 0.58%. The sample comprised CD4+ T cells from blood. The receptors stem from a human donor in good health.

Written as DNA, the CDR3 is TGTGCCAGCAGTGACCGGGCCAAAAATCAGCCCCAGCATTTT. It translates to CASSDRAKNQPQHF. The V gene is TRBV2, the J gene TRBJ1-5; D gene unclear. Germline CDR1 and CDR2: SNHLY and FYNNEI. The CDR3 loop spans 14 amino acids. V was shortened by 3 bases and J by 4 bases, with 10 bases between the two germline ends.

The rearrangement joins TRBV11-2 to TRBJ1-1; D gene unclear. In germline, CDR1 is SGHAT, CDR2 FQNNGV. This CDR3 comprises 14 residues. V gave up 5 bases and J gave up 2 bases, with 12 bases separating them. In DNA, the CDR3 is TGTGCCAGCAGCCCCCTGAGAGGAAACACTGAAGCTTTCTTT. This encodes CASSPLRGNTEAFF.

This chain uses TRBV15 with TRBJ1-1; possible D gene TRBD1, 6 bases. Germline V lookup: CDR1 LNHNV, CDR2 YYDKDF (reference sequence). The V end was cut by 5 bases, the J end by 3 bases, with 16 bases between. The CDR3 sequence is 15 residues long. The CDR3 DNA reads TGTGCCACCAGCTCTACCCAGGGGCGCGACACTGAAGCTTTCTTT. This translates into CATSSTQGRDTEAFF.

The J gene is TRBJ2-5, the V gene TRBV9; D is uncertain. Trimming removed 0 bases from V and 4 bases from J, with 10 bases in between. CDR3 length: 14 residues. Germline loops: CDR1 SGDLS, CDR2 YYNGEE. The CDR3 protein is CASSVESRRETQYF. CDR3 DNA: TGTGCCAGCAGCGTAGAATCAAGGCGAGAGACCCAGTACTTC.

V is TRBV5-4 and J is TRBJ2-5; 12 nucleotides agree with TRBD2. The DNA end is more similar to TRBJ2-7, so the J call may be wrong. The CDR3 is 13 residues long. In germline, CDR1 is SGHNT, CDR2 YYREEE (reference sequence). CDR3 coding DNA: TGTGCCAGCAGCCCTAGCGGGAGGGGCGAGCAGTACTTC. Protein product: CASSPSGRGEQYF.

The chain uses TRBV11-2 and TRBJ2-5; D gene uncertain. Germline V lookup: CDR1 SGHAT, CDR2 FQNNGV. The CDR3 is 16 amino acids. V was cut by 1 base and J by 2 bases, with 14 bases left in between. This CDR3 is CASSLVLLAAQETQYF. The CDR3 DNA sequence: TGTGCCAGCAGCTTAGTGTTATTAGCAGCGCAAGAGACCCAGTACTTC.

The chain links TRBV6-5 to TRBJ2-2; 7 bases agree with TRBD1. The germline V gene encodes CDR1 MNHEY and CDR2 SVGAGI. The J segment lost 6 bases and the V segment lost 3 bases, leaving 7 bases of the junction unmatched. This CDR3 has 15 residues. The CDR3 sequence: CASSYRQGEAGELFF. CDR3 nucleotide sequence: TGTGCCAGCAGTTATCGACAGGGAGAGGCCGGGGAGCTGTTTTTT.

V and J are TRBV15 and TRBJ2-3, with 9 bases lining up with TRBD2. Germline trimming cut 7 bases from V and 0 bases from J; bases unmatched to any gene: 5. Germline lookup yields CDR1 LNHNV and CDR2 YYDKDF (reference sequence). The CDR3 is 15 residues long. CDR3 sequence: CATNERGVSTDTQYF. The CDR3 coding sequence is TGTGCCACCAATGAGCGGGGGGTCAGCACAGATACGCAGTATTTT.

With respect to this clone: The same CDR3 also results from other DNA sequences found in this sample. V is TRBV6-1 and J is TRBJ1-5, with no clear D. The CDR3 sequence is 16 residues long. V lost 1 base, J lost 0 bases, and 10 bases lay in between. Germline CDR1 is MNHNS and CDR2 is SASEGT. The CDR3 sequence: CASSEGSLGSNQPQHF. The CDR3 DNA reads TGTGCCAGCAGTGAAGGTAGTTTAGGTAGCAATCAGCCCCAGCATTTT.

This chain joins TRBV5-6 and TRBJ2-3; 14 bases map to TRBD2. CDR3 size: 17 residues. Germline loops: CDR1 SGHDT, CDR2 YYEEEE. V dropped 4 bases and J dropped 0; count of bases not matched to a gene: 4. The CDR3 loop is CASSRLAGGPSTDTQYF. DNA for the CDR3: TGTGCCAGCAGCAGACTAGCGGGGGGGCCGAGCACAGATACGCAGTATTTT.

This chain joins TRBV9 and TRBJ1-2, with D possibly being TRBD1 (6 bases). The ends were cut back, 4 bases at V and 4 bases at J, with 17 bases in the middle. CDR1 and CDR2 (germline): SGDLS, YYNGEE. This CDR3 region has 15 residues. Written as DNA, the CDR3 is TGTGCCAGCAGCCAAGGGGACACCGTTGCCTATGGCTACACCTTC. It encodes CASSQGDTVAYGYTF.

The chain couples TRBV2 to TRBJ2-4; unclear D gene. Germline loops: CDR1 SNHLY, CDR2 FYNNEI. This CDR3 has 14 amino acids. V lost 6 bases to trimming and J lost 8 bases, with 17 bases between them. CDR3 DNA: TGTGCCAGCAGCAAGCTCCCGGCGGTGGACATTCAGTACTTC. Protein product: CASSKLPAVDIQYF.

In this sample, this clone turned up a few times. The V and J genes are TRBV7-8 and TRBJ1-4, with D maybe TRBD1 (5 bases). Germline loops: CDR1 SGHVS, CDR2 FQNEAQ. The length of the CDR3 is 14 residues. V lost 5 bases to trimming and J lost 8 bases, with 15 bases between them. CDR3 DNA: TGTGCCAGCAGCCTCCGTGAGGGGCAGGAAAAACTGTTTTTT. Protein sequence: CASSLREGQEKLFF.

The V call is TRBV7-2, the J call TRBJ2-7; 9 positions agree with TRBD2. With V trimmed by 5 bases and J by 3 bases, 8 bases remained unmatched. The CDR3 contains 15 residues. The germline CDR1 and CDR2 sequences are SGHTA and FQGNSA. For the CDR3, the DNA is TGTGCCAGCAGCCGGGGTTGGCGGGAGGGCTACGAGCAGTACTTC. This gives the protein CASSRGWREGYEQYF.

This clone was seen only a few times. This chain connects TRBV2 to TRBJ2-2; the D call may be TRBD1 or TRBD2 (5 bases each). Germline V CDR1 and CDR2: SNHLY, FYNNEI. V was cut by 2 bases and J by 1 base, with 11 bases left in between. The length of the CDR3 is 16 residues. The CDR3 protein is CASSEWGTRNTGELFF. The CDR3 DNA reads TGTGCCAGCAGTGAATGGGGGACCAGGAACACCGGGGAGCTGTTTTTT.

Written as DNA, the CDR3 is TGTGCCAGCAGCCAACTCCCCAGCCGGGAAGGACTGTTTTTT. This sequence encodes CASSQLPSREGLFF. The rearrangement joins TRBV4-2 to TRBJ1-4; D call uncertain. CDR1 is LGHNA and CDR2 is YNFKEQ in the germline V gene. This CDR3 contains 14 residues. Deletions cut 2 bases from V and 13 bases from J, with 17 bases between.

The chain recombines TRBV2 with TRBJ2-7; TRBD2 aligns across 9 bases. The V gene end was trimmed by 2 bases and the J gene end by 7 bases; junction bases not matched to a gene: 9. The CDR3 is 15 residues long. Germline V gene data show CDR1 as SNHLY and CDR2 as FYNNEI. In DNA, the CDR3 is TGTGCCAGCAGTGAAACGGCGGGAGGGCCTGGTGAGCAGTACTTC. Amino acids: CASSETAGGPGEQYF.

This chain uses TRBV7-2 with TRBJ2-1; D unresolved. The ends were cut back, 0 bases at V and 5 bases at J, with 5 bases in the middle. This CDR3 contains 13 residues. In germline, CDR1 is SGHTA, CDR2 FQGNSA. The CDR3 loop reads CASSLAGNNEQFF. CDR3 nucleotides: TGTGCCAGCAGCTTAGCCGGAAACAATGAGCAGTTCTTC.

The chain couples TRBV13 to TRBJ1-2; D remains unclear. V was clipped by 0 bases and J by 5 bases, with 7 bases between them. The CDR3 is 13 amino acids. Germline CDR1 PRHDT, CDR2 FYEKMQ (reference sequence). Here the CDR3 DNA reads TGTGCCAGCAGCTTAGGACACTATTATGGCTACACCTTC. Protein sequence: CASSLGHYYGYTF.

The rearrangement uses TRBV2 and TRBJ2-4; D is unresolved. The V gene lost 7 bases and the J gene lost 0 bases, with 13 bases spanning the gap. The CDR3 is 15 residues long. The germline gives CDR1 SNHLY, CDR2 FYNNEI. The CDR3 loop is CASNHEGLAKNIQYF. The DNA of the CDR3 is TGTGCCAGCAACCACGAAGGTCTAGCCAAAAACATTCAGTACTTC.

This CDR3 reads CATSSGDRAAEKLFF. The CDR3 nucleotides read TGTGCCACCAGCAGCGGAGACAGGGCGGCTGAAAAACTGTTTTTT. The chain recombines TRBV15 with TRBJ1-4; 7 bases are a match to TRBD1. After removal of 3 bases from V and 7 bases from J, the junction contained 8 bases not matched to a gene. The CDR3 is made up of 15 amino acids. The germline V gene has CDR1 LNHNV and CDR2 YYDKDF (reference sequence).